Listed below are T cell receptor beta chains from one sample, sequenced in a study of response to subunit inactivated influenza vaccine. TCRdb itself ran the RT-PCR reads through MiXCR, one entry per CDR3 protein. The sample has about 530,000 distinct CDR3 sequences; 10% to 15% are singletons. The input for sequencing was PBMCs from blood, taken on the day of vaccination. These receptor sequences come from a man aged 50 or older who received an inactivated influenza vaccine. CDR3s include the opening cysteine and the closing phenylalanine or tryptophan. Each record gives: J gene, D gene, V gene, clone size, CDR3 DNA, CDR3 protein. D genes are given only for firm matches. The size of a clone is reported for some rows only, either as once, few or many, or as a class for expanded clones.

TRBJ1-1,.,TRBV14,many,TGTGCCAGCAGCCAAGGGGCCTGGGGCTGGATTGGCGCTTTCTTT,CASSQGAWGWIGAFF
TRBJ1-1,.,TRBV5-1,many,TGCGCCAGCAGCTCGCAGGTCACCGCTACTGAAGCTTTCTTT,CASSSQVTATEAFF
TRBJ2-2,.,TRBV29-1,medium-sized,TGCAGCGTTCCTTTCCGCGGCACCGGGGAGCTGTTTTTT,CSVPFRGTGELFF
TRBJ2-3,.,TRBV7-3,.,TGTGCCAGCAGCCCAACAGGGGGGGTTGCAGATACGCAGTATTTT,CASSPTGGVADTQYF
TRBJ1-1,.,TRBV7-6,.,TGTGCCAGCAGCTTAGGTAGGGGCCCGGGCACTGAAGCTTTCTTT,CASSLGRGPGTEAFF
TRBJ2-5,.,TRBV30,.,TGTGCCTGGAGCCACCTCGTGGACACCCAAGAGACCCAGTACTTC,CAWSHLVDTQETQYF
TRBJ2-7,TRBD1,TRBV15,.,TGTGCCACCAGCAGGCCGGGACAGGGGCTCTACGAGCAGTACTTC,CATSRPGQGLYEQYF
TRBJ2-3,.,TRBV28,many,TGTGCCAGCAGCCCGCTGGGGGGCCCCGCAGATACGCAGTATTTT,CASSPLGGPADTQYF
TRBJ2-7,.,TRBV5-1,.,TGCGCCAGCAGCTTGGGAATCGTCGGCCTCTCCTACGAGCAGTACTTC,CASSLGIVGLSYEQYF
TRBJ2-1,TRBD2,TRBV7-8,many,TGTGCCAGCAGCTTATCCGGCGGGAGCTCCTACAATGAGCAGTTCTTC,CASSLSGGSSYNEQFF
TRBJ2-3,TRBD2,TRBV10-2,many,TGCGCCAGCATGAGCGGGGGCACAGATACGCAGTATTTT,CASMSGGTDTQYF
TRBJ1-5,.,TRBV5-6,many,TGTGCCAGCAGCTCTATGCGGGAGCGGCTCCCCGGGGCCAATCAGCCCCAGCATTTT,CASSSMRERLPGANQPQHF
TRBJ2-7,.,TRBV12-3/TRBV12-4,many,TGTGCCAGCAGTTTGGGTCTGGGCCGAGTCCCCTACGAGCAGTACTTC,CASSLGLGRVPYEQYF
TRBJ2-3,TRBD2,TRBV5-1,few,TGCGCCAGCAGCACCGGGACTAGCGGGGCGCAGTATACGCAGTATTTT,CASSTGTSGAQYTQYF
TRBJ2-1,TRBD2,TRBV7-2,.,TGTGCGGTCGCGTCCGGTAGCGGGGGGGCTCTTGAGCAGTTCTTC,CAVASGSGGALEQFF
TRBJ2-5,.,TRBV20-1,many,TGCAGTGCCAGTCCAGGGACGGCTGGGGAAGCCCAGTACTTC,CSASPGTAGEAQYF
TRBJ1-6,.,TRBV7-2,.,TGTGCCAGCAGCTTAGTCAGGACCGGCAATTCACCCCTCCACTTT,CASSLVRTGNSPLHF
TRBJ2-2,.,TRBV5-6,.,TGTGCCAGCAGCTTGGAACTAGGGGCCGGGGAGCTGTTTTTT,CASSLELGAGELFF
TRBJ2-3,.,TRBV4-2,few,TGTGCCAGCAGCCCGACCGGGCGGGGCTCGAAGGGTACAGATACGCAGTATTTT,CASSPTGRGSKGTDTQYF
TRBJ2-3,.,TRBV29-1,many,TGCAGCGGCAGCGGGACACTCGAGCGGAGGGGGAGCACAGATACGCAGTATTTT,CSGSGTLERRGSTDTQYF
TRBJ2-7,.,TRBV7-9,.,TGTGCCAGCAGCGGGGCGACCTACGAGCAGTACTTC,CASSGATYEQYF
TRBJ2-1,.,TRBV20-1,.,TGCAGTGCTAGATCCAAGGGCGCGGATGAGCAGTTCTTC,CSARSKGADEQFF
TRBJ2-1,TRBD2,TRBV6-1,few,TGTGCCAGCAGTCGACTAGCGGGCAATGAGCAGTTCTTC,CASSRLAGNEQFF
TRBJ2-4,TRBD1,TRBV7-2,.,TGTGCCAGCAGCGCGGACAGGGAGAGGCCCAAAAACATTCAGTACTTC,CASSADRERPKNIQYF
TRBJ1-6,TRBD1,TRBV18,many,TGTGCCAGCTCACCACAAGGGACAGCAAATTCACCCCTCCACTTT,CASSPQGTANSPLHF
TRBJ1-4,.,TRBV18,few,TGTGCCAGCTCAGCGACAGCTCTTTCTTATGATGAAAAACTGTTTTTT,CASSATALSYDEKLFF
TRBJ2-5,TRBD2,TRBV2,many,TGTGCCAGCAGGCAAAGACTAGCGGGGGGGCTTGAGACCCAGTACTTC,CASRQRLAGGLETQYF
TRBJ2-2,TRBD1,TRBV6-5,few,TGTGCCAGCAGTTACTCTTGGACAGGGGCGAACACCGGGGAGCTGTTTTTT,CASSYSWTGANTGELFF
TRBJ2-7,TRBD1,TRBV7-8,.,TGTGCCAGCAGCCGCCCCAGGGGACAGGGGTTTCCCGAGCAGTACTTC,CASSRPRGQGFPEQYF